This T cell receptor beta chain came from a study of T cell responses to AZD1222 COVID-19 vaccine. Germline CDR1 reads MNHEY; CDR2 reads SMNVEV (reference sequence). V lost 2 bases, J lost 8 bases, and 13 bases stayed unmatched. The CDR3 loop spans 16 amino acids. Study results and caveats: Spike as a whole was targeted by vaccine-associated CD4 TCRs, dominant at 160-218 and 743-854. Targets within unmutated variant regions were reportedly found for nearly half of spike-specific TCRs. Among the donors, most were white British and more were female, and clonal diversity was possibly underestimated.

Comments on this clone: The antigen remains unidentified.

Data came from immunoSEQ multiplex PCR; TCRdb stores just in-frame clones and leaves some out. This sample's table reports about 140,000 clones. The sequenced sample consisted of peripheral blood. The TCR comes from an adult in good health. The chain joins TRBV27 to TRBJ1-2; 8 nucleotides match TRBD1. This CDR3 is CASSLPHPDRGGGYTF. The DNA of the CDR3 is TGTGCCAGCAGTTTACCTCACCCTGACAGGGGTGGGGGCTACACCTTC.